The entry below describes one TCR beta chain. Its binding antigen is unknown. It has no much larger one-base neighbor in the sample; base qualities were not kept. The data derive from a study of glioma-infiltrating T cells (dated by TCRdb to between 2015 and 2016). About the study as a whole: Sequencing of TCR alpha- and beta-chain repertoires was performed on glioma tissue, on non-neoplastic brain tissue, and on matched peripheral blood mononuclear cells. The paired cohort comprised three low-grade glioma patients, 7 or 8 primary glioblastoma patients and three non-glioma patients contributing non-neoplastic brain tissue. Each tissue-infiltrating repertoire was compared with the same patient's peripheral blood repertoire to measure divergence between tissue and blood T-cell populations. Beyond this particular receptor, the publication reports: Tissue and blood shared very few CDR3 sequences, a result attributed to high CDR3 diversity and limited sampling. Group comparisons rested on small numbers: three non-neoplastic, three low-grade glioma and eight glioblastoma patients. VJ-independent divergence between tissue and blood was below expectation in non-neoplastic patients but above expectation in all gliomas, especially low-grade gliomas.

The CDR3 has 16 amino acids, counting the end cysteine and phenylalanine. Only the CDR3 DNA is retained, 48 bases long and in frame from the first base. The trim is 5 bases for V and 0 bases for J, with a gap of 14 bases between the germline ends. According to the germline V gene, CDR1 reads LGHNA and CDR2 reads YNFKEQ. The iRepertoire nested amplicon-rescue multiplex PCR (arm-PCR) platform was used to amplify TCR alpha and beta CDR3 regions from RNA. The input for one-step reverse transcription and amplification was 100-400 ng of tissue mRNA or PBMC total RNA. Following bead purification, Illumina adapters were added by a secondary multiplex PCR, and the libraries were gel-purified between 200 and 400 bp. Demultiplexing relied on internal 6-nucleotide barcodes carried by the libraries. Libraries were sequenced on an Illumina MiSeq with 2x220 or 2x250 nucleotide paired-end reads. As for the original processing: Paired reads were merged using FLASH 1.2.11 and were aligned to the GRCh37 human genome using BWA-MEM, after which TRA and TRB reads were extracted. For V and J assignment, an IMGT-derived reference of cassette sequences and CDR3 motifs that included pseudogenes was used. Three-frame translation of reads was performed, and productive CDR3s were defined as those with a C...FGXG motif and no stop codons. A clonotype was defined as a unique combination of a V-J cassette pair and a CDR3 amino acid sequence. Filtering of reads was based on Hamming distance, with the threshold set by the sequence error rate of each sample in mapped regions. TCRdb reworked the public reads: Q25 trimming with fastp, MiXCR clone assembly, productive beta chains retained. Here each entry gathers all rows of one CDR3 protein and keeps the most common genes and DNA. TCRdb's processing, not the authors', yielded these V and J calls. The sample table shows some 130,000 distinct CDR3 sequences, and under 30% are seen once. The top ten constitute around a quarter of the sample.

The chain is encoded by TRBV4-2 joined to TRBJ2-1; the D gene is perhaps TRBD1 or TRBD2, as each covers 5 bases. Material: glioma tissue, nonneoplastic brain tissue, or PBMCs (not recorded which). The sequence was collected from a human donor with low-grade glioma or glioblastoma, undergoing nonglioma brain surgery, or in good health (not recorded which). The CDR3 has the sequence CASSIGDPSSYNEQFF. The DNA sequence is TGTGCCAGCAGCATCGGGGACCCGAGCTCCTACAATGAGCAGTTCTTC.